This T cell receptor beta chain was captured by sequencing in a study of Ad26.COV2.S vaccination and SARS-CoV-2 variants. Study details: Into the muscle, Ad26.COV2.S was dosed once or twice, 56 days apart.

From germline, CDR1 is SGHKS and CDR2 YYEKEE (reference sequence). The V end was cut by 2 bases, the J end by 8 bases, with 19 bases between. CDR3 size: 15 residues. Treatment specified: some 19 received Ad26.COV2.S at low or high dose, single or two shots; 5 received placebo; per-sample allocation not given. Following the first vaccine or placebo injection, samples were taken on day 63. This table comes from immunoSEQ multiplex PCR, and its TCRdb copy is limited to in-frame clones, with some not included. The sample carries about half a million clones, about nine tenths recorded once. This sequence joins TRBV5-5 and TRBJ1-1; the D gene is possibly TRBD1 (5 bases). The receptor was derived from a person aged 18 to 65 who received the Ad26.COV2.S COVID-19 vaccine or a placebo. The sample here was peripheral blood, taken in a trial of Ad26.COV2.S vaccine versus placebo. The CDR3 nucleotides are TGTGCCAGCAGCTTTAGAGGTGGGGGAGTCCACGAAGCTTTCTTT. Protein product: CASSFRGGGVHEAFF.